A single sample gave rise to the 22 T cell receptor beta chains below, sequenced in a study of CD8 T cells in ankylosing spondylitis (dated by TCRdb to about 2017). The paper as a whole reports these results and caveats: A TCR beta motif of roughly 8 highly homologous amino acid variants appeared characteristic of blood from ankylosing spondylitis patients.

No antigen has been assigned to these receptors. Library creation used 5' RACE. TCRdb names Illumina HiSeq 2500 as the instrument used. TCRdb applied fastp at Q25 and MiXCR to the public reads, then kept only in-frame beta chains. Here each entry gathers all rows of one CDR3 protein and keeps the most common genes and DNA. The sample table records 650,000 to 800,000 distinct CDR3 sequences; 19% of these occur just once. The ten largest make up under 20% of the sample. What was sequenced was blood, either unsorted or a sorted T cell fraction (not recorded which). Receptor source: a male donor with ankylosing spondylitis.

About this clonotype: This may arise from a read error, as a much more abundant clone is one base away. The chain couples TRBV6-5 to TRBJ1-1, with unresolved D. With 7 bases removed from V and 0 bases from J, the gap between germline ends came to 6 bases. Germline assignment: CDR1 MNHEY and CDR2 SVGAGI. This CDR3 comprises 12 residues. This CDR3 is CASNYLNTEAFF. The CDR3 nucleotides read TGTGCCAGCAATTATCTGAACACTGAAGCTTTCTTT.

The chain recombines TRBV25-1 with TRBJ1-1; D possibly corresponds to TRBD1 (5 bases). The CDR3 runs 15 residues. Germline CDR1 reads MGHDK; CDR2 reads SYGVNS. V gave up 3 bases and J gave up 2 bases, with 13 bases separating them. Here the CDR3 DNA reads TGTGCCAGCAGTGATCGGTTAGGGGCAAACACTGAAGCTTTCTTT. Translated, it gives CASSDRLGANTEAFF.

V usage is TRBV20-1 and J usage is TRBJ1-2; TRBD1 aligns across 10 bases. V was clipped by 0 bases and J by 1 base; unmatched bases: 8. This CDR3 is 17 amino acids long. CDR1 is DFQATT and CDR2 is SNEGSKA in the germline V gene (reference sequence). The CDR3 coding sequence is TGCAGTGCTAGAGACGCCGGGACAGGGGCAATTAACTATGGCTACACCTTC. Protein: CSARDAGTGAINYGYTF.

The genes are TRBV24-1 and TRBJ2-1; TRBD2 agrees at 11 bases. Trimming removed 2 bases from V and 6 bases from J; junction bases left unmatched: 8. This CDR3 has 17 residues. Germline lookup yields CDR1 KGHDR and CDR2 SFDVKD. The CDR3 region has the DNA TGTGCCACCAGTGATTCGGGGCCTAGCGGGAGGCGCAATGAGCAGTTCTTC. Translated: CATSDSGPSGRRNEQFF.

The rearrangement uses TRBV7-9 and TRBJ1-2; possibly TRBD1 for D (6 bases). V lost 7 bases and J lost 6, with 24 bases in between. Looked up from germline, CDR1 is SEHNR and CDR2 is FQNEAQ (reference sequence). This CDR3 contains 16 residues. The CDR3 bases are TGTGCCAGCATCAACAGTCAGGGGCGCGGTAGTAATGGCTACACCTTC. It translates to CASINSQGRGSNGYTF.

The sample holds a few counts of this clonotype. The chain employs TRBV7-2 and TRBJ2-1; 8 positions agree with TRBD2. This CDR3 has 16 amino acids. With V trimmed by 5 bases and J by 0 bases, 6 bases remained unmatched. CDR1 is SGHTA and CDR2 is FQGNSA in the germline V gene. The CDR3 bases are TGTGCCAGCAGCCCCCGGGGGGGCCGCTCCTACAATGAGCAGTTCTTC. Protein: CASSPRGGRSYNEQFF.

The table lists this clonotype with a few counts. The CDR3 DNA follows: TGTGCCAGCAGCTCCCGGGCGGAGCGGGTCGGGAACTCTGGAAACACCATATATTTT. Translated, it gives CASSSRAERVGNSGNTIYF. V usage is TRBV9 and J usage is TRBJ1-3; D remains unclear. The CDR3 has 19 residues. Trimming cost V 4 bases and J 0 bases, with 23 bases left between them. Germline-derived CDR1 and CDR2 are SGDLS and YYNGEE.

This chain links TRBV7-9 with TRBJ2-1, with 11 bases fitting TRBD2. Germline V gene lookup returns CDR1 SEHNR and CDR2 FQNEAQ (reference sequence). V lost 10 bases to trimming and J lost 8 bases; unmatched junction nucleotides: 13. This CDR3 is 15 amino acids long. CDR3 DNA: TGTGCCATCCCCCGAGAGGGACTAGCGGCCGATGAGCAGTTCTTC. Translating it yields CAIPREGLAADEQFF.

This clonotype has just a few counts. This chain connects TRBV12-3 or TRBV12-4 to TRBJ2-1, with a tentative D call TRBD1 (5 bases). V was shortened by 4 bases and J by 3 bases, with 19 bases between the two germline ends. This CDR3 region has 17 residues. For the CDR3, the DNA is TGTGCCAGCAGTTCCTATAAGTCCGCAGGGTTCTACAATGAGCAGTTCTTC. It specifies CASSSYKSAGFYNEQFF.

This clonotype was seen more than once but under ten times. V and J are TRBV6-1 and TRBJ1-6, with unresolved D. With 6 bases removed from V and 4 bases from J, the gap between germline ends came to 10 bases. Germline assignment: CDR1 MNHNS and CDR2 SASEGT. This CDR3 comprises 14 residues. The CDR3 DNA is TGTGCCAGCAGGAGGGCCGAATATAATTCACCCCTCCACTTT. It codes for CASRRAEYNSPLHF.

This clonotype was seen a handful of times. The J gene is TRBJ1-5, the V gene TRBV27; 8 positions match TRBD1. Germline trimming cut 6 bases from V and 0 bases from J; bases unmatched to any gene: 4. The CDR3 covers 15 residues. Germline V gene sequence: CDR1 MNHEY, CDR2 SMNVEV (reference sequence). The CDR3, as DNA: TGTGCCAGCAGGGACAGGGCCTATAGCAATCAGCCCCAGCATTTT. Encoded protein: CASRDRAYSNQPQHF.

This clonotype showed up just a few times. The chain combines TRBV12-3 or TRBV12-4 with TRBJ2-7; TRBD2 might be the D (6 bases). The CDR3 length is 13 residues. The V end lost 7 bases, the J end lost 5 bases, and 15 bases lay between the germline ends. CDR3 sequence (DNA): TGTGCCAGCACACTGGGCGGGATCGACGAGCAGTACTTC. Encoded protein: CASTLGGIDEQYF.

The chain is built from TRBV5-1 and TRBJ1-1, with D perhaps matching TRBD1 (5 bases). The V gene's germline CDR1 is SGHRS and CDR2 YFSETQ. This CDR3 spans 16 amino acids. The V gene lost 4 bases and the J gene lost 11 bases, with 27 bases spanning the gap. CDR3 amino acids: CASSPGGAVNLLSAFF. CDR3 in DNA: TGCGCCAGCAGCCCGGGAGGGGCAGTTAATTTATTATCGGCTTTCTTT.

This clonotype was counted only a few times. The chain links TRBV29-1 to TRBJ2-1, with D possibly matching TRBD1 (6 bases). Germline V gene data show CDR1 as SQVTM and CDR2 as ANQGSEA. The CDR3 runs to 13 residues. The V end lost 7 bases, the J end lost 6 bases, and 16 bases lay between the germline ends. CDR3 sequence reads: CSGVRGYPNEQFF. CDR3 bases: TGCAGCGGGGTGAGGGGGTACCCCAATGAGCAGTTCTTC.

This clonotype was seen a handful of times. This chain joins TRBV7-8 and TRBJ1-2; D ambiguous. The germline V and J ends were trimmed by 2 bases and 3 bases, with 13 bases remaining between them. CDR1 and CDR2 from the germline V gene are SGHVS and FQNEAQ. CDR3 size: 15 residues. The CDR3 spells CASSLFPDSYYGYTF. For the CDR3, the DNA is TGTGCCAGCAGCTTATTTCCAGACTCCTACTATGGCTACACCTTC.

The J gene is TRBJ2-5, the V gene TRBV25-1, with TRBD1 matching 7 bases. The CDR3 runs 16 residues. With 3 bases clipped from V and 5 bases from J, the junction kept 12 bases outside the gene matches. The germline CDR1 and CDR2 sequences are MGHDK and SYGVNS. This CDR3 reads CASSDSPTGSWETQYF. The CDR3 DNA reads TGTGCCAGCAGTGATTCTCCGACAGGGAGTTGGGAGACCCAGTACTTC.

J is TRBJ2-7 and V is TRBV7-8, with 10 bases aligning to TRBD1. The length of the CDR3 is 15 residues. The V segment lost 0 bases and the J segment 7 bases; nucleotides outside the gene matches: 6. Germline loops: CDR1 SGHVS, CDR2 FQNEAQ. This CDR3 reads CASSLAETGGEEQYF. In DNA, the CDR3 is TGTGCCAGCAGCTTAGCGGAGACAGGGGGCGAGGAGCAGTACTTC.

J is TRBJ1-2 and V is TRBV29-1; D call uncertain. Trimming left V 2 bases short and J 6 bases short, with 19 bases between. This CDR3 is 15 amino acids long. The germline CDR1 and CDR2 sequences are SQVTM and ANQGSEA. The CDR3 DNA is TGCAGCGTTGAAAAATTCGTAAGGGAAGGGCATGGCTACACCTTC. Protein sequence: CSVEKFVREGHGYTF.

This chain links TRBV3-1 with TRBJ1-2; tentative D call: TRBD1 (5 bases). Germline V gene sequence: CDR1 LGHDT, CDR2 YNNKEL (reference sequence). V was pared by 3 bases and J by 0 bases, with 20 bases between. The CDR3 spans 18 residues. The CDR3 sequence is CASSHQAGLKKANYGYTF. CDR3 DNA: TGTGCCAGCAGCCACCAGGCGGGGCTTAAGAAGGCTAACTATGGCTACACCTTC.

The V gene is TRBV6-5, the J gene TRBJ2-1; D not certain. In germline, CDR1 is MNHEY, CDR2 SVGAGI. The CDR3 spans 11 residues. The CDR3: CGGTTYNEQFF. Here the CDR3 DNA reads TGTGGGGGAACTACCTACAATGAGCAGTTCTTC.

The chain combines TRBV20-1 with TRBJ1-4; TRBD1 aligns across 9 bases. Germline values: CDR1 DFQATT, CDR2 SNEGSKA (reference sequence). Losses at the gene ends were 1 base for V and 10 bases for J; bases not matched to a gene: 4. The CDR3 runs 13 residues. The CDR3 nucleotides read TGCAGTGCTAGAGGACAGGGGGAGGTAAAACTGTTTTTT. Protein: CSARGQGEVKLFF.

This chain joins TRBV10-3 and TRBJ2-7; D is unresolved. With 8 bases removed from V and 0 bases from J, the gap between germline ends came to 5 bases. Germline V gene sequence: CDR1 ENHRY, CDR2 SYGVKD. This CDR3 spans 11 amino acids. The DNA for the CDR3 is TGTGCCATCGGGCACTCCTACGAGCAGTACTTC. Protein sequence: CAIGHSYEQYF.